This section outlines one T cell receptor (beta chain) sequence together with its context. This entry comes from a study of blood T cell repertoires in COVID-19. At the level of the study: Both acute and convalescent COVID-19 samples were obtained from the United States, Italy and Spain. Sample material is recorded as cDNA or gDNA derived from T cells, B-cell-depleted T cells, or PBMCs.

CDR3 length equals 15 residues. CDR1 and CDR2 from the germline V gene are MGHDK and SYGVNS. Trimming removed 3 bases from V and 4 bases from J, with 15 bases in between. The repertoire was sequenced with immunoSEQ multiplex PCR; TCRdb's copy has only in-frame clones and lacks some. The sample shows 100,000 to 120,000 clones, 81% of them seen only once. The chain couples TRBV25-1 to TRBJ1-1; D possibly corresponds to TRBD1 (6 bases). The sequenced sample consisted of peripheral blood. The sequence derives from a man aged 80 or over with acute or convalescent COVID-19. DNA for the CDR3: TGTGCCAGCAGTGACTTAAGGCAGGGGAGCACTGAAGCTTTCTTT. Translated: CASSDLRQGSTEAFF.